This TCR beta chain was retrieved from a study of CD8 T cells in Susac syndrome. Regarding the study as a whole: It was acknowledged in the study that its TCR sequencing and HLA analysis involved a relatively small number of individuals.

With regard to this clonotype: Its antigen is unidentified.

The V end was cut by 2 bases, the J end by 5 bases, with 15 bases between. Germline CDR1 reads SGHTA; CDR2 reads FQGNSA. The CDR3 totals 15 residues. The RNA input was roughly 0.45 to 1 ug, and it was reverse transcribed with random hexamers. TCRdb called the immunoSEQ multiplex PCR reads again in MiXCR, with one record for every CDR3 protein. The profile shows about 440,000 distinct CDR3 sequences, more than 70% of them singletons. The sample taken for sequencing was CD8+ T cells from PBMCs. The TCR sequence derives from a human donor with multiple sclerosis. The chain carries TRBV7-2 and TRBJ1-1; perhaps TRBD1 as D (6 bases). The DNA of the CDR3 is TGTGCCAGCAGCTTAACGGACAGTGGGAATACTGAAGCTTTCTTT. The encoded protein is CASSLTDSGNTEAFF.